Following are 12 T cell receptor beta chains from one sample sequenced in a study of T cell changes during pregnancy in multiple sclerosis. Only in-frame clones appear in the TCRdb table, and some are missing; sequencing was by immunoSEQ multiplex PCR. The table lists under 45,000 clones, roughly 90% of them singletons, with around 4.8% in the top ten. This specimen consisted of peripheral blood, obtained in the second trimester of pregnancy. All receptors come from a female donor in good health, enrolled as a control in a pregnancy study.

In DNA form, the CDR3 reads TGTGCCAGCAGCTCAGTCGAAGCTAACTATGGCTACACCTTC. Its protein is CASSSVEANYGYTF. The V gene is TRBV7-6, the J gene TRBJ1-2; D unclear. There are 14 residues in the CDR3. Germline V gene lookup returns CDR1 SGHVS and CDR2 FNYEAQ. V lost 4 bases, J lost 0 bases, and 9 bases lay in between.

The chain is built from TRBV6-6 and TRBJ2-1; 8 nucleotides align to TRBD2. The CDR3 spans 15 residues. Germline V CDR1 and CDR2: MNHNY, SVGAGI (reference sequence). With V trimmed by 5 bases and J by 5 bases, 8 bases remained unmatched. CDR3 loop: CASSPTSGGDNEQFF. CDR3 DNA sequence: TGTGCCAGCAGTCCCACCTCGGGGGGGGACAATGAGCAGTTCTTC.

This clone appeared a few times. The chain recombines TRBV6-1 with TRBJ1-1; D possibly corresponds to TRBD1 (6 bases). The CDR3 is 13 residues long. Trimming left V 5 bases short and J 1 base short, with 8 bases between. From germline, CDR1 is MNHNS and CDR2 SASEGT. CDR3: CASSSGENTEAFF. The CDR3 DNA reads as TGTGCCAGCAGTTCAGGGGAGAACACTGAAGCTTTCTTT.

The count of this clone is one. The rearrangement links TRBV7-6 to TRBJ1-5; 7 positions match TRBD1. The CDR3 is made up of 16 amino acids. Germline V gene data show CDR1 as SGHVS and CDR2 as FNYEAQ. V gave up 2 bases and J gave up 1 base; unmatched junction bases: 5. In DNA, the CDR3 is TGTGCCAGCAGCTTATTACCGGGACAGAGCAATCAGCCCCAGCATTTT. This encodes CASSLLPGQSNQPQHF.

The chain employs TRBV5-1 and TRBJ2-1, with TRBD2 matching over 11 bases. This CDR3 comprises 19 residues. The ends lost 1 base at V and 2 bases at J; junction bases unmatched: 11. Looked up from germline, CDR1 is SGHRS and CDR2 is YFSETQ. The chain's CDR3 is CASSLQPPSGRTPYNEQFF. CDR3 sequence (DNA): TGCGCCAGCAGCTTGCAGCCCCCTAGCGGGAGGACACCCTACAATGAGCAGTTCTTC.

The V call is TRBV7-2, the J call TRBJ2-7; perhaps TRBD2 as D (6 bases). This CDR3 spans 15 amino acids. The V end was cut by 5 bases, the J end by 1 base, with 15 bases between. The germline CDR1 and CDR2 sequences are SGHTA and FQGNSA. DNA of the CDR3: TGTGCCAGCAGCAGAGAGGCGGGGCAGTCCTACGAGCAGTACTTC. Translating it yields CASSREAGQSYEQYF.

This rearrangement joins TRBV27 to TRBJ2-5, with D possibly TRBD1 on 6 matching bases. V dropped 7 bases and J dropped 2 bases, with 11 bases sitting between them. The CDR3 extends over 13 amino acids. Germline CDR1 MNHEY, CDR2 SMNVEV (reference sequence). DNA for the CDR3: TGTGCCAGCACGCAACAGGGTCAAGAGACCCAGTACTTC. Its protein is CASTQQGQETQYF.

V is TRBV30 and J is TRBJ2-3; D gene ambiguous. Germline loops: CDR1 GTSNPN, CDR2 SVGIG (reference sequence). V lost 2 bases to trimming and J lost 6 bases, with 9 bases between them. This CDR3 region has 12 residues. CDR3 DNA: TGTGCCTGGAGTCCGTTGTCGGATACGCAGTATTTT. Translating gives CAWSPLSDTQYF.

The J gene is TRBJ2-3, the V gene TRBV6-1; TRBD1 aligns across 8 bases. The germline gives CDR1 MNHNS, CDR2 SASEGT. The CDR3 length is 15 residues. Germline trimming cut 6 bases from V and 1 base from J; bases unmatched to any gene: 6. Here the CDR3 reads CASSKGTGGTDTQYF. The CDR3 DNA follows: TGTGCCAGCAGCAAAGGGACAGGCGGCACAGATACGCAGTATTTT.

This clone appeared a single time. V usage is TRBV4-3 and J usage is TRBJ2-2; possibly TRBD2 for D (6 bases). The V end was cut by 3 bases, the J end by 7 bases, with 18 bases between. CDR3 length equals 16 residues. Germline V gene sequence: CDR1 LGHNA, CDR2 YSLEER. The CDR3 coding sequence is TGCGCCAGCAGCCATGCGGGAAGCGTATCCGACGGGGAGCTGTTTTTT. It translates to CASSHAGSVSDGELFF.

The V gene is TRBV11-1, the J gene TRBJ2-7, with 11 bases fitting TRBD1. Germline CDR1 is SGHAT and CDR2 is FQDESV (reference sequence). V lost 5 bases to trimming and J lost 6 bases; unmatched junction nucleotides: 9. CDR3 length equals 15 residues. This CDR3 is CASSASSGTGGEQYF. In DNA, the CDR3 is TGTGCCAGCAGCGCGAGCTCCGGGACAGGGGGCGAGCAGTACTTC.

This chain links TRBV5-1 with TRBJ2-7; 7 bases map to TRBD2. Germline values: CDR1 SGHRS, CDR2 YFSETQ. The junction had 9 bases not matched to a gene; V was cut back by 0 bases and J by 6 bases. The CDR3 consists of 15 residues. The CDR3 DNA follows: TGCGCCAGCAGCTTGGATACGAGCGGGATAGTCGAGCAGTACTTC. It translates to CASSLDTSGIVEQYF.